These 18 T cell receptor beta chains came from one sample sequenced in a study of CD8+ T cells in alopecia areata. RNA was isolated and reverse transcribed to cDNA, the sequencing template. Produced via immunoSEQ multiplex PCR; TCRdb's table is partial and in-frame only. In total the sample includes about 300,000 clones, none of them seen once. The study sorted pooled cutaneous lymph node cells by CD4, CD8alpha, NKG2D, NKG2ACE and other markers. The sequencing sample was made of CD4+ T cells sorted from a lymph node. Every receptor here comes from a C3H/HeJ mouse with alopecia areata. This mouse strain has H2-k as its MHC haplotype.

This clone has just a few counts. Gene names and germline refer to mouse. The read ends 4 residues before the CDR3 terminus; that terminus is restored from the germline J gene. The same CDR3 is also encoded by other DNA sequences in this sample. The J gene is TRBJ1-1, the V gene TRBV19; 7 bases align to TRBD1. CDR1 and CDR2 from the germline V gene are FNHDT and SITEND (reference sequence). The CDR3 covers 12 residues. CDR3 DNA (partial): TGTGCCAGCAGAGACAGGGTAACA. Translation gives CASRDRVT. The CDR3 as a whole reads CASRDRVTEVFF.

This clone was recorded at least ten times. Mouse germline and gene names are used. From the germline J gene comes the end of the CDR3, since the read stops 4 residues before it. J is TRBJ2-2 and V is TRBV17; weak D call: TRBD2 (6 bases). The V end was cut by 2 bases, the J end by 2 bases, with 9 bases between. Germline assignment: CDR1 MNHDT and CDR2 YYDKIL. CDR3 size: 15 residues. CDR3 in amino acids: CASSRWGSNTGQLYF. CDR3 DNA (partial): TGTGCTAGCAGTAGATGGGGGTCCAACACCGGG.

Details on this clone: Gene names are mouse gene names. The CDR3 extends 4 residues past the end of the read, so its final part is completed from the germline J gene. The genes are TRBV13-3 and TRBJ2-3, with 7 bases identical to TRBD2. Germline V gene sequence: CDR1 NNHDY, CDR2 SYVADS. This CDR3 has 15 amino acids. The V segment lost 2 bases and the J segment 0 bases; nucleotides outside the gene matches: 3. CDR3 DNA (partial): TGTGCCAGCAGTGAAGTCTGGGGGAGTGCAGAA. This codes for CASSEVWGSAE. The complete CDR3 reads CASSEVWGSAETLYF.

A note on this clone: Gene names and germline match the mouse. Sequencing ends 4 residues short of the CDR3 end; the germline J gene provides the rest. The V and J genes are TRBV19 and TRBJ2-7; D might be TRBD2 (6 bases). V shed 2 bases and J shed 0 bases, with 12 bases lying between them. Germline-derived CDR1 and CDR2 are FNHDT and SITEND (reference sequence). This CDR3 comprises 15 residues. CDR3 residues: CASSMPGASSYEQYF. CDR3 DNA (partial): TGTGCCAGCAGTATGCCTGGGGCGAGCTCCTAT.

This clone was detected a few times. Mouse gene names apply. The missing CDR3 end, 4 residues past where the read stops, is filled in from the germline J gene. This chain links TRBV31 with TRBJ2-5; D might be TRBD2 (7 bases). This CDR3 spans 14 amino acids. Germline lookup yields CDR1 GKSSPN and CDR2 SITVG. The CDR3 bases that were read are TGTGCCTGGAGTCTAGGGGGGGGTGAGGAC. Its translation is CAWSLGGGED. The CDR3, in full, reads CAWSLGGGEDTQYF.

This clone was detected a few times. Gene names refer to mouse genes. The sequence runs out 4 residues before the end of the CDR3; the remainder is reconstructed from the germline J gene. Other DNA sequences in this sample translate to the same CDR3. The J gene is TRBJ2-1, the V gene TRBV19; possibly TRBD1 for D (6 bases). The CDR3 totals 13 residues. Germline V gene lookup returns CDR1 FNHDT and CDR2 SITEND (reference sequence). V lost 5 bases to trimming and J lost 4 bases, with 10 bases between them. The CDR3 spells CASRDRTYAEQFF. The DNA read from the CDR3 is TGTGCCAGCAGGGACAGAACATATGCT.

This clone was counted between two and nine times. Mouse germline and gene names are used. The read halts 4 residues ahead of the CDR3 end, with the missing end drawn from the germline J gene. The sample has other DNA sequences that encode this CDR3 too. V and J are TRBV5 and TRBJ2-5; 8 positions match TRBD2. CDR1 LGHNA and CDR2 YNLKQL come from the germline V gene (reference sequence). This CDR3 region has 14 residues. The DNA read from the CDR3 is TGTGCCAGCAGCCAAGGGACTGGGAAAGAC. Encoded protein: CASSQGTGKD. The whole CDR3 protein is CASSQGTGKDTQYF.

This clone was seen more than once but under ten times. The gene names here belong to mouse. The read stops 4 residues short of the end of the CDR3; the missing end is completed from the germline J gene. The chain couples TRBV19 to TRBJ2-2; D is undetermined. Germline CDR1 FNHDT, CDR2 SITEND (reference sequence). The CDR3 covers 13 residues. Trimming shortened V by 2 bases and J by 4 bases, and 6 bases separated the two germline ends. This chain's CDR3 is CASSIPVTGQLYF. The covered CDR3 bases are TGTGCCAGCAGTATCCCTGTCACCGGG. Variable domain in full (rest from reference TRBV19 and TRBJ2-2): GGIITQTPKFLIGQEGQKLTLKCQQNFNHDTMYWYRQDSGKGLRLIYYSITENDLQKGDLSEGYDASREKKSSFSLTVTSAQKNEMAVFLCASSIPVTGQLYFGEGSKLTVL.

Concerning this clone: Gene names refer to mouse genes. The read is 4 residues too short to cover the CDR3 end, so that end is filled in from the germline J gene. Additional DNA sequences in this sample encode the identical CDR3. The chain combines TRBV5 with TRBJ1-1; D is uncertain. Germline CDR1 LGHNA, CDR2 YNLKQL (reference sequence). The CDR3 is made up of 12 amino acids. The sequenced part of the CDR3 DNA is TGTGCCAGCAGCCAAGTCAGAACA. Amino acid sequence: CASSQVRT. The CDR3 in full is CASSQVRTEVFF.

Concerning this clone itself: A single base separates this from a much larger clone, so it may be a read error. The listed genes are named as in mouse. With the read ending 4 residues before the CDR3 end, the germline J gene is used to fill in that end. The chain employs TRBV13-2 and TRBJ2-5; 8 bases match TRBD2. This CDR3 contains 14 residues. With V trimmed by 5 bases and J by 1 base, 3 bases remained unmatched. Looked up from germline, CDR1 is NNHNN and CDR2 is SYGAGS (reference sequence). CDR3 DNA, as far as it was read: TGTGCCAGCGGCCTACTGGGGGACCAAGAC. This translates into CASGLLGDQD. The CDR3, in full, reads CASGLLGDQDTQYF.

This clone was counted a few times. Gene and germline names: mouse. The read terminates 4 residues ahead of where the CDR3 ends, so the germline J gene completes it. This CDR3 is also generated by other DNA sequences in the sample. V gene TRBV1 combines with J gene TRBJ2-1; unclear D gene. Trimming cost V 3 bases and J 5 bases, with 8 bases left between them. The CDR3 is made up of 13 amino acids. Germline CDR1 NSQYPW, CDR2 LRSPGD (reference sequence). The chain's CDR3 is CTCSAPRDAEQFF. The CDR3 DNA, read in part, is TGCACCTGCAGTGCCCCCAGAGATGCT.

As regards this clone: Genes and germline come from the mouse. The sequenced fragment ends 4 residues before the CDR3 boundary, so the rest is inferred from the germline J gene. Other DNA sequences in this specimen translate into the identical CDR3. This rearrangement joins TRBV19 to TRBJ2-1, with D possibly being TRBD1 (6 bases). CDR3 length: 13 amino acids. Trimming removed 5 bases from V and 4 bases from J, with 10 bases in between. Germline V gene sequence: CDR1 FNHDT, CDR2 SITEND (reference sequence). CDR3 sequence: CASSRDKYAEQFF. Incomplete CDR3 DNA: TGTGCCAGCAGCCGGGACAAATATGCT.

Notes on this clone: Genes and germline come from the mouse. The CDR3 end lies 4 residues beyond the end of the read and is filled in from the germline J gene. The gene calls are TRBV14 and TRBJ2-7, with D maybe TRBD2 (6 bases). This CDR3 region has 13 residues. CDR1 SGHDT and CDR2 FRDEAV come from the germline V gene. The DNA read from the CDR3 is TGTGCCAGCAGCCCCGGGACTTATTAT. Translation gives CASSPGTYY. The complete CDR3 protein is CASSPGTYYEQYF. Filled out from reference TRBV14 and TRBJ2-7, the complete variable domain reads EAGVTQSPRYAVLQEGQAVSFWCDPISGHDTLYWYQQPRDQGPQLLVYFRDEAVIDNSQLPSDRFSAVRPKGTNSTLKIQSAKQGDTATYLCASSPGTYYEQYFGPGTRLTVL.

As to this clone: These gene names are mouse names. The observed sequence ends 4 residues before the CDR3 terminus, with the missing tail filled in from the germline J gene. V and J are TRBV31 and TRBJ1-2, with 8 bases that match TRBD1. The CDR3 sequence is 16 residues long. V gave up 0 bases and J gave up 1 base; unmatched junction bases: 7. Per the germline V gene, CDR1 is GKSSPN and CDR2 is SITVG. The CDR3 loop is CAWSLAAGTGNSDYTF. The sequenced CDR3 bases are TGTGCCTGGAGTCTAGCGGCAGGGACAGGAAACTCC. Variable domain in full (rest from reference TRBV31 and TRBJ1-2): AQTIHQWPVAEIKAVGSPLSLGCTIKGKSSPNLYWYWQATGGTLQQLFYSITVGQVESVVQLNLSASRPKDDQFILSTEKLLLSHSGFYLCAWSLAAGTGNSDYTFGSGTRLLVI.

Only a few counts were recorded for this clone. The gene symbols are mouse symbols. The CDR3 end lies 4 residues beyond the end of the read and is filled in from the germline J gene. V usage is TRBV13-3 and J usage is TRBJ2-2, with 7 positions matching TRBD1. Losses at the gene ends were 4 bases for V and 0 bases for J; bases not matched to a gene: 3. This CDR3 has 15 residues. The germline V gene has CDR1 NNHDY and CDR2 SYVADS. CDR3 amino acids: CASSSGGANTGQLYF. The sequenced CDR3 bases are TGTGCCAGCAGTTCAGGGGGTGCAAACACCGGG.

This clone was observed a few times. All gene names here are mouse names. The read terminates 4 residues ahead of where the CDR3 ends, so the germline J gene completes it. The rearrangement links TRBV1 to TRBJ2-5; D gene unclear. V lost 2 bases and J 0 bases, leaving 12 bases between the germline ends. CDR1 is NSQYPW, CDR2 LRSPGD, per germline (reference sequence). The CDR3 has 16 amino acids. CDR3 sequence: CTCSANPIQNQDTQYF. The part of the CDR3 DNA that was read is TGCACCTGCAGTGCAAATCCCATACAAAACCAAGAC.

This clone was seen a few times. Germline and genes: mouse. The read stops 4 residues short of the end of the CDR3; the missing end is completed from the germline J gene. The rearrangement uses TRBV1 and TRBJ2-4; the match to TRBD1 covers 8 bases. The CDR3 length is 15 residues. The germline gives CDR1 NSQYPW, CDR2 LRSPGD (reference sequence). V dropped 2 bases and J dropped 1; count of bases not matched to a gene: 2. CDR3 region: CTCSASQGGQNTLYF. CDR3 bases read: TGCACCTGCAGTGCATCACAGGGGGGTCAAAAC.

This clone appeared many times. Genes here carry mouse names. Read data end 4 residues before the CDR3 end; the end is taken from the germline J gene. The V and J genes are TRBV13-1 and TRBJ2-3; D not certain. Germline V gives CDR1 NSHNY, CDR2 SYGAGN. This CDR3 comprises 13 residues. V was pared by 2 bases and J by 3 bases, with 7 bases between. The DNA read from the CDR3 is TGTGCCAGCAGTGAGCAGGAGGCAGAA. Translating it yields CASSEQEAE. The entire CDR3 sequence reads CASSEQEAETLYF.